This paragraph covers one T cell receptor beta chain sequence. Its target is not known. These data come from a study of CD8 T cells in ankylosing spondylitis. The study, taken as a whole, reports: Blood from ankylosing spondylitis patients appeared to carry a characteristic roughly 8-variant TCR beta motif. In ankylosing spondylitis patients, matched synovial fluid reportedly showed significant enrichment of disease-linked clones. Past studies reported some motif variants in reactive arthritis synovial fluid and blood.

This CDR3 has 14 residues. Germline CDR1 reads KGHSH; CDR2 reads LQKENI. The V gene lost 3 bases and the J gene lost 3 bases, with 11 bases spanning the gap. Quantitative 5'-RACE with molecular barcodes produced the TCR beta libraries. In TCRdb, the 5' RACE reads were re-called with MiXCR into one record per CDR3 protein. Altogether fewer than 250,000 distinct CDR3 sequences are present, about 11% being singletons, with the ten largest covering about 2.5%. This rearrangement joins TRBV18 to TRBJ1-1; unclear D gene. Source material: blood, either unsorted or a sorted T cell fraction (not recorded which). The clonotype comes from a male donor with ankylosing spondylitis or in good health (not recorded which). CDR3 nucleotides: TGTGCCAGCTCACCGCTTAGTCAGGACACTGAAGCTTTCTTT. Its translation is CASSPLSQDTEAFF.